Shown below are 18 T cell receptor beta chains from a single sample sequenced in a study of blood T cells in healthy people across ages (dated by TCRdb to 2015 to 2017). Libraries came from 5' RACE. Sequencing used an Illumina HiSeq 2500. A second PCR of about 6 to 12 cycles was run with a J-beta primer mix and a sample-barcoded 5' primer. TCRdb reprocessed the public reads (quality trimming at Q25 with fastp, clone calling with MiXCR) and kept in-frame beta chains. When rows share a CDR3 protein, they turn into one entry using the most common DNA and genes. The sample includes 900,000 to 950,000 distinct CDR3 sequences, with roughly 29% observed a single time. Roughly a tenth of the sample goes to the ten largest clones. The same sample was also used in a study of T cells of mothers and their children.

Sequencing was done on a sample of blood. Receptors were obtained from a woman in her thirties or forties in good health.

This clonotype was counted ten times or more. The V and J genes are TRBV20-1 and TRBJ2-1; TRBD2 is a possible D gene (6 bases). V lost 2 bases, J lost 5 bases, and 10 bases lay in between. The CDR3 length is 13 residues. CDR1 is DFQATT, CDR2 SNEGSKA, per germline (reference sequence). CDR3 sequence (DNA): TGCAGTGCTAGAAGGGACTTAAACAATGAGCAGTTCTTC. The encoded protein is CSARRDLNNEQFF.

This clonotype was observed a handful of times. J is TRBJ1-2 and V is TRBV18; 8 positions match TRBD1. Losses at the gene ends were 0 bases for V and 3 bases for J; bases not matched to a gene: 6. The germline V gene encodes CDR1 KGHSH and CDR2 LQKENI. The CDR3 is 16 residues long. The CDR3 loop is CASSPPTGTGDYGYTF. CDR3 sequence (DNA): TGTGCCAGCTCACCACCGACAGGGACAGGAGACTATGGCTACACCTTC.

This clonotype has a count of ten or more. V and J are TRBV6-5 and TRBJ1-2; the match to TRBD1 covers 8 bases. V trimming: 6 bases; J trimming: 0 bases; junction bases outside the gene matches: 6. Germline assignment: CDR1 MNHEY and CDR2 SVGAGI. The CDR3 is 15 amino acids. The CDR3 DNA reads as TGTGCCAGCAGCCCAACACAGGGGGCTAACTATGGCTACACCTTC. Its protein is CASSPTQGANYGYTF.

This clonotype was found a few times. This chain connects TRBV9 to TRBJ2-5; TRBD2 agrees at 9 bases. The DNA matches TRBJ2-7 better at its end, which makes the J call doubtful. The germline gives CDR1 SGDLS, CDR2 YYNGEE. This CDR3 spans 15 amino acids. The CDR3 coding sequence is TGTGCCAGCAGCGTAGGTGCTAGCGGGATCTACGAGCAGTACTTC. As protein: CASSVGASGIYEQYF.

V gene TRBV7-2 combines with J gene TRBJ1-3; D remains unclear. There are 12 residues in the CDR3. V gave up 0 bases and J gave up 5 bases, with 2 bases separating them. The V gene's germline CDR1 is SGHTA and CDR2 FQGNSA. This CDR3 is CASSLARNTIYF. For the CDR3, the DNA is TGTGCCAGCAGCTTAGCCAGAAACACCATATATTTT. Based on the CDR3 plus reference TRBV7-2 and TRBJ1-3, the full variable domain is GAGVSQSPSNKVTEKGKDVELRCDPISGHTALYWYRQSLGQGLEFLIYFQGNSAPDKSGLPSDRFSAERTGGSVSTLTIQRTQQEDSAVYLCASSLARNTIYFGEGSWLTVV.

This clonotype was recorded many times. The chain joins TRBV20-1 to TRBJ2-3; no reliable D call. The V gene's germline CDR1 is DFQATT and CDR2 SNEGSKA (reference sequence). The CDR3 has 14 amino acids. Trimming took 0 bases from V and 1 from J, leaving 8 bases between them. CDR3 loop: CSARDFSGTDTQYF. The CDR3 DNA sequence: TGCAGTGCTAGAGATTTCAGCGGCACAGATACGCAGTATTTT.

This clonotype was observed a few times. CDR3 DNA: TGTGCCAGCAGCTCCCAGGGTGGGGTCTATGGCTACACCTTC. It encodes CASSSQGGVYGYTF. J is TRBJ1-2 and V is TRBV7-2; D possibly corresponds to TRBD1 (5 bases). Trimming removed 4 bases from V and 4 bases from J, with 13 bases in between. Germline CDR1 and CDR2: SGHTA and FQGNSA. This CDR3 is built from 14 residues.

This clonotype has only a few counts. The CDR3 reads CASSWGDNTEAFF. As DNA, the CDR3 is TGTGCCAGCAGTTGGGGGGATAACACTGAAGCTTTCTTT. This sequence joins TRBV12-3 or TRBV12-4 and TRBJ1-1; a possible D gene is TRBD1 (5 bases). Trimming shortened V by 4 bases and J by 2 bases, and 8 bases separated the two germline ends. The CDR3 totals 13 residues.

This rearrangement joins TRBV30 to TRBJ1-4, with D perhaps TRBD1 (6 bases). Germline V gene data show CDR1 as GTSNPN and CDR2 as SVGIG (reference sequence). The CDR3 sequence is 17 residues long. Trimming stripped 4 bases from V and 4 bases from J, with 22 bases between. CDR3 sequence (DNA): TGTGCCTGGACTAGAGGGGGGATCGCAGCGCTTAATGAAAAACTGTTTTTT. Residues: CAWTRGGIAALNEKLFF.

A remark on this clonotype: Given a much more abundant clone one base away, this may be a read error. This chain connects TRBV6-2 or TRBV6-3 to TRBJ2-1; 15 nucleotides match TRBD2. Germline V lookup: CDR1 MNHEY, CDR2 SVGEGT. The CDR3 has 19 amino acids. The CDR3 loop reads CGSTTPGLAGGSSYNEQFF. In DNA, the CDR3 is TGTGGCAGCACTACTCCGGGACTAGCGGGGGGAAGCTCCTACAATGAGCAGTTCTTC.

This clonotype was found many times. V usage is TRBV28 and J usage is TRBJ1-4; D ambiguous. Germline lookup yields CDR1 MDHEN and CDR2 SYDVKM. Trimming removed 5 bases at V and 4 bases at J, with 5 bases between. The CDR3 sequence is 12 residues long. The CDR3 DNA is TGTGCCAGCAGTCCTCATAATGAAAAACTGTTTTTT. This translates into CASSPHNEKLFF.

This clonotype appeared a few times. The rearrangement links TRBV28 to TRBJ2-2; 8 bases are a match to TRBD1. CDR1 is MDHEN and CDR2 is SYDVKM in the germline V gene. V gave up 2 bases and J gave up 9 bases; unmatched junction bases: 14. This CDR3 has 17 residues. CDR3 residues: CASSLPPWTGRTRELFF. The CDR3 nucleotides read TGTGCCAGCAGTTTACCCCCGTGGACAGGGAGAACCAGGGAGCTGTTTTTT.

DNA for the CDR3: TGCAGTGCTAACTCCGCCGGGACTGAATCAGAGCCCCAGCATTTT. This gives the protein CSANSAGTESEPQHF. The J gene is TRBJ1-5, the V gene TRBV20-1; tentatively, D is TRBD1 (5 bases). V gave up 4 bases and J gave up 8 bases, with 21 bases separating them. Germline CDR1 reads DFQATT; CDR2 reads SNEGSKA (reference sequence). CDR3 length: 15 residues.

V gene TRBV6-5 combines with J gene TRBJ1-2; 7 bases are a match to TRBD1. This CDR3 has 16 residues. Germline V gene lookup returns CDR1 MNHEY and CDR2 SVGAGI. With 10 bases clipped from V and 0 bases from J, the junction kept 14 bases outside the gene matches. CDR3 in DNA: TGTGCCACCTTACAGGGGTATGGGGAAGCTAACTATGGCTACACCTTC. This translates into CATLQGYGEANYGYTF.

Comment on this clonotype: One end of the junction does not line up with germline, which may come from a read error. This chain joins TRBV7-2 and TRBJ2-1, with 7 bases fitting TRBD1. The CDR3 loop spans 16 amino acids. CDR1 SGHTA and CDR2 FQGNSA come from the germline V gene. CDR3 nucleotide sequence: TGTGCCGGCAGACGCCTTGCGCTCGCAACGGGACAGAGGCCGTTCTTC. Translated, it gives CAGRRLALATGQRPFF. The full variable domain, in which reference TRBV7-2 and TRBJ2-1 provide the parts outside the CDR3, is GAGVSQSPSNKVTEKGKDVELRCDPISGHTALYWYRQSLGQGLEFLIYFQGNSAPDKSGLPSDRFSAERTGGSVSTLTIQRTQQEDSAVYLCAGRRLALATGQRPFFGPGTRLTVL.

The chain links TRBV28 to TRBJ2-5; 11 bases are a match to TRBD2. Germline V gene sequence: CDR1 MDHEN, CDR2 SYDVKM. J lost 5 bases, V lost 6 bases, and 8 bases had no gene match. This CDR3 contains 15 residues. The CDR3 DNA follows: TGTGCCAGCAGCTCCTCTAGCGGGGGGCAGGAGACCCAGTACTTC. Its protein is CASSSSSGGQETQYF.

This clonotype was counted a single time. The V call is TRBV2, the J call TRBJ2-1; 9 bases fit TRBD1. Germline CDR1 is SNHLY and CDR2 is FYNNEI. The CDR3 contains 14 residues. Trimming at V came to 5 bases and at J to 10 bases, leaving 9 bases not matched to a gene. The CDR3 coding sequence is TGTGCCAGCAGTAGGAACCGACAGGGGGGAGAGCAGTTCTTC. It translates to CASSRNRQGGEQFF.

V gene TRBV20-1 combines with J gene TRBJ1-6; a possible D gene is TRBD1 (6 bases). Germline V gene lookup returns CDR1 DFQATT and CDR2 SNEGSKA (reference sequence). The V gene lost 0 bases and the J gene lost 9 bases, with 15 bases spanning the gap. CDR3 length equals 15 residues. CDR3 residues: CSARDSGGGGSPLHF. CDR3 in DNA: TGCAGTGCTAGAGATAGCGGGGGCGGTGGTTCACCCCTCCACTTT.